This T cell receptor beta chain was captured in a study of cytomegalovirus exposure and HLA in healthy donors (dated by TCRdb to 2016 to 2017). As for the study more broadly: An earlier analysis of about 560 of the donors reported approximately 280 Gb of sequence data and 95 million to 140 million unique TCR beta sequences obtained from roughly 170 million T cells. Roughly 320 gigabases of sequencing data and 91 million or so unique TCR sequences made up an early release that covered 500 to 650 HLA-typed donors. Of the 398 genotyped donors, 65% to 90% fell in the genetic ancestry cluster associated with self-reported Caucasian donors. The study was designed to test whether signatures of past pathogen exposure could be identified by cataloging public T cell receptors. Using immunosequencing, the study profiled T cell repertoires from 666 subjects and related those repertoires to cytomegalovirus serostatus. Besides the first cohort of 666 subjects, a separate validation cohort made up of 120 different subjects was used. High-throughput TCR immunosequencing, statistical association of individual TCRs with disease status, and machine learning were combined to predict cytomegalovirus infection status. A later analysis re-analyzed previously published TCR beta repertoires from approximately 700 donors and added high-resolution HLA genotyping to study TCR occurrence patterns. Rather than drawing on any new phenotypic data, the later analysis identified candidate immune exposures from TCR beta sequences and the way those sequences occurred across donors. An earlier analysis of some 500 of the donors applied high-throughput TCR beta sequencing to assess whether each TCR beta V gene segment acted as functional or pseudogenic. Alongside the repertoire data, information on donor age, sex, ethnicity and CMV serostatus was compiled. A later genetic analysis used genome-wide SNP genotypes for about 60% of the roughly 700 donors, treating that subset as a discovery cohort. Every repertoire in the discovery cohort had been generated on one and the same sequencing platform. Both class I and class II loci were covered by HLA typing, at four-digit resolution. The number of donors typed differed by locus, with 629-630 for A, B, C, DRB1 and DQB1, around 560 for DQA1, 606 for DPA1, and 450 to 480 for DPB1. A few DR-DQ haplotypes were treated as single units for association and clustering because of strong linkage in the cohort. Across 398 genotyped donors of the cohort, an average of roughly 250,000 unique TCR beta nucleotide sequences per donor were sequenced, and roughly 20% of those sequences were non-productive.

The full study reports these points: In a later analysis, TCR association rates were found to vary across HLA loci, with the most associated TCRs seen for DRB1 alleles and the fewest for HLA-C alleles. Most TCR sequences were seen in very few donors, while some public TCRs were found in many individuals. The cohort was sequenced for TCR beta chains only, and without alpha or paired-chain data the features that could be detected were limited. In a later genetic analysis, a missense DCLRE1C variant was associated with V-gene and J-gene trimming of TCR beta chains, and the association was replicated in an independent cohort. The earlier analysis of approximately 590 of the donors excluded around 17 rarely observed V segments, including chromosome 9 orphons, because counts were too low. In a later analysis, HLA-associated TCR beta chains showed more clonal expansion and lower generation probabilities than non-associated chains that were equally common. In a later analysis, most CMV-associated TCR beta chains were found to appear HLA-restricted, with HLA associations seemingly driven largely by CMV exposure. An earlier analysis of 587 of the donors showed that most TCR beta V segments appeared in productive rearrangements either about 90% or about 30% of the time, which broadly matched IMGT annotations. Linkage disequilibrium might explain the correlated functional status among segregating V segments, but an unknown experimental factor could not be ruled out. Immune exposure information for the cohort was limited to CMV serostatus. Because some donors lacked HLA typing at each locus, the association tests relied only on the typed subset. Several of the top co-occurrence clusters appeared to be linked to parvovirus B19, influenza, CMV and Epstein-Barr virus, according to a later analysis. Sequencing depth was assumed to be roughly uniform across donors in the presence/absence analyses, though that assumption may not hold. At a false discovery rate of 0.05, a later analysis linked 16,000 or so TCR beta sequences to specific HLA alleles. The classifier was reported to diagnose cytomegalovirus status with high specificity and sensitivity in both the original and validation cohorts. In a later genetic analysis, fewer N-insertions in productive TCRs were reported among donors in an Asian-associated ancestry cluster than the approximately 670-donor mean. It was suggested by the authors that the approach could potentially be generalized to other disease states and immunological phenotypes. A further reported finding was that TCR beta sequences accurately predicted the HLA-A and HLA-B alleles for most subjects in the first cohort. The study listed over 150 TCR beta chains as associated with cytomegalovirus. The sequencing pipeline was judged likely to have produced a cluster of highly shared sequence variants as a technical artifact. When HLA alleles, especially DR and DQ, strongly co-occurred, TCR associations were difficult to assign to individual alleles. Some IMGT-functional V segments, including TRBV6-2 and TRBV6-3, could not be told apart with the 87-base-pair reads, so those segments were excluded. In vitro tests confirmed that a few of the cytomegalovirus-associated TCR beta chains recognize cytomegalovirus antigens.

V was cut back by 0 bases and J by 2 bases, leaving a gap of 14 bases between them. From the germline V gene, CDR1 is LGHNA and CDR2 is YSLEER. The CDR3 goes from the cysteine to the phenylalanine over 18 residues. Only CDR3 DNA remains: 54 bases, in frame from the first base. This clone was seen a single time. What this receptor recognizes is not known. No much larger clone exists at a distance of one base, and base qualities are not known. The library came from the immunoSEQ multiplex PCR assay. The multiplex PCR relied on a mix of 60 forward primers for TCR Vbeta segments and 13 reverse primers for TCR Jbeta segments. The CDR3 region of rearranged TCR beta genes was amplified from genomic DNA by a multiplex PCR assay. Amplified TCR beta libraries were sequenced as 87-base-pair reads on the Illumina HiSeq System. Under the source paper's analysis protocol: Across the 666 repertoires, a later analysis counted 78 million or so unique TCR beta chains, 9.5 million to 12 million of which were shared by at least two donors. Raw reads were error-corrected and collapsed into unique sequences by a nearest-neighbor algorithm in which closely related sequences were merged to remove PCR and sequencing errors. CDR3 sequences were aligned to IMGT reference sequences to assign V, D and J gene segments. For a sequence to be retained, a match of at least six nucleotides was required to both a V gene segment and a J gene segment. A rearrangement was called productive if the CDR3 had no stop codons and remained in frame with V and J, and every other rearrangement was called non-productive. CDR3 was defined by IMGT convention, running from the second conserved V-encoded cysteine to the conserved J-encoded phenylalanine. Sequences without an unambiguous match to a single V gene segment were excluded from the earlier analysis of several hundred of the donors. An earlier analysis of a few hundred of the donors called V segments functional above 56.7% productive rearrangements and segregating when the between-donor standard deviation exceeded 5%. To diagnose cytomegalovirus status from the catalog of TCR beta chain sequences, a statistical classification framework was built. A later analysis assigned V and J genes by comparing TCR nucleotide sequences with IMGT/GENE-DB human TR gene sequences. The TCRdist pipeline was used in a later analysis to assign CDR3 sequences and most-parsimonious VDJ recombination scenarios. In a later analysis, each TCR beta chain was defined by its CDR3 amino acid sequence together with its V-gene family, and reads without a unique V-gene family were excluded. In a later analysis, 500 to 700 highly shared, low-generation-probability nucleotide sequences were removed to address suspected cross-contamination and a sequencing artifact. In a later analysis, a clonal expansion index for each public chain was calculated from normalized within-repertoire ranks of inferred template counts. Generation probabilities in a later analysis came from a VDJ recombination model fitted to out-of-frame rearrangements, and those results were checked against IGoR. Hypergeometric tests were used in a later analysis to score TCR-TCR, TCR-HLA and TCR-CMV co-occurrence, with a repertoire-size bias correction applied to the TCR pairs. In a later analysis, false discovery rates were estimated by permuting HLA or CMV assignments 20 times. In a later analysis, co-occurring TCRs were grouped using DBSCAN, with TCRdist sequence similarity added in when clustering inside HLA-allele-positive subsets. For co-occurrence clustering, repertoires with fewer than 30,000 or more than 120,000 public chains were excluded, along with five repertoires with anomalous nucleotide sharing. TCRdb took this table from immuneACCESS and kept in-frame rearrangements with V and J called. Such tables lack part of the clones; where checked against another copy, unresolved V genes explain under half of the gap, and the rest is unexplained. For V, J and clone size, that table is used; D and trimming come from the DNA. The sample table records around 90,000 clones; about two thirds of these occur just once. In total, the top ten clones hold approximately 2.2% of the sample.

In total, 630 or so healthy bone marrow donors made up the cohort. At the time of sampling, every cohort member was nominally healthy, though immune exposures that went unrecorded were likely present. Of the 700 or so cohort members, 250 to 300 had positive CMV serostatus and 350 to 450 had negative CMV serostatus, and CMV serostatus was not recorded for the donor. Every donor gave a peripheral blood sample, and the peripheral blood mononuclear cells from that sample were used for TCR beta sequencing. Genomic DNA extraction from the blood cell samples was performed with the Qiagen DNeasy Blood Extraction Kit.

Recombination joined TRBV4-3 with TRBJ1-6, with the D gene not clear enough to name. The source material was PBMCs. The source of this sequence is a human donor in good health. The CDR3 loop reads CASSQERTSGTYNSPLHF. The DNA is TGCGCCAGCAGCCAAGAAAGGACTTCGGGAACCTATAATTCACCCCTCCACTTT.